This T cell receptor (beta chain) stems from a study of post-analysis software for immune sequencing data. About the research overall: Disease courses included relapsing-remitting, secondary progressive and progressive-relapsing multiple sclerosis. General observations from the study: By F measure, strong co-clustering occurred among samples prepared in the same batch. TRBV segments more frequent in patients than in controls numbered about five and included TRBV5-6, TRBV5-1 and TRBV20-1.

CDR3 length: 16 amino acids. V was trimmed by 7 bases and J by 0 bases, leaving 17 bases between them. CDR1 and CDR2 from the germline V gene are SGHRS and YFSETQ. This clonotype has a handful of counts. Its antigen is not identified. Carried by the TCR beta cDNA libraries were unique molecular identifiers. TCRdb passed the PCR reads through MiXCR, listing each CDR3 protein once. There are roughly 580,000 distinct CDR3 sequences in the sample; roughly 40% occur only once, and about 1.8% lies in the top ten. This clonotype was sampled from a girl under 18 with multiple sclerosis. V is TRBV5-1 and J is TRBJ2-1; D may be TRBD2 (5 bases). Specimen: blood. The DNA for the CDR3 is TGCGCCAGCCATACTGCGGGCGCAAGCTCCTACAATGAGCAGTTCTTC. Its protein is CASHTAGASSYNEQFF.